This T cell receptor beta chain was recorded in a study of T cells in Graves' hyperthyroidism and ophthalmopathy. Many counts were recorded for this clonotype. The CDR3 is 13 residues long. CDR1 is SGHTA, CDR2 FQGTGA, per germline. Trimming took off 2 bases at V and 6 bases at J, with 9 bases between the two ends. Authors of the study amplified TCR beta CDR3 regions from RNA transcripts. A set of HTBI primers served as the primers for a first-round RT-PCR of the TCR CDR3. Each CDR3 protein is one row after TCRdb ran MiXCR on the multiplex PCR reads. This sample has more than 300,000 distinct CDR3 sequences, with around 13% found just once.

The receptor's source is a woman aged 25 to 45 with Graves' ophthalmopathy. The sequenced sample was blood. V usage is TRBV7-3 and J usage is TRBJ2-3, with a tentative D call TRBD1 (5 bases). The CDR3 region has the DNA TGTGCCAGCAGCTTAGACAGATCGGATACGCAGTATTTT. Protein sequence: CASSLDRSDTQYF.